A selection of T cell receptor beta chains follows, all from one sample in a study of cytotoxic CD8 clonotypes in ibrutinib-treated CLL. Produced via immunoSEQ multiplex PCR; TCRdb's table is partial and in-frame only. Among 270,000 or so clones listed, 76% were seen once. This sample comprised PBMCs, obtained at disease progression, from a patient treated with ibrutinib. The origin of the receptors is a human donor with chronic lymphocytic leukemia. The CDR3 runs from the conserved cysteine through the conserved F or W. The D gene is left open where the match is weak. Clone size is not always given. Where it is, it says once, few, many or a class for expanded clones.

v_gene	j_gene	abundance	d_gene	CDR3nt	CDR3aa
TRBV6-6	TRBJ2-1	NA	NA	TGTGCCAGCACCCGACTAGAGGGCAATGAGCAGTTCTTC	CASTRLEGNEQFF
TRBV10-3	TRBJ2-2	NA	NA	TGTGCCATCAGTGAAGGTAACACGAACACCGGGGAGCTGTTTTTT	CAISEGNTNTGELFF
TRBV27	TRBJ2-3	NA	NA	TGTGCCAGCAGTCCTAGCACAGATACGCAGTATTTT	CASSPSTDTQYF
TRBV5-1	TRBJ1-4	few	TRBD1	TGCGCCAGCAGCATAAGGACAGGGAGTGAAAAACTGTTTTTT	CASSIRTGSEKLFF
TRBV6-1	TRBJ2-7	NA	NA	TGTGCCAGCAGTGAAGAAGTCTGGCAGTTGCGTAAGGGGCAGTACTTC	CASSEEVWQLRKGQYF
TRBV9	TRBJ2-7	NA	NA	TGTGCCAGCAGCGTAGCTGTAGGAGCCTACGAGCAGTACTTC	CASSVAVGAYEQYF
TRBV5-1	TRBJ1-4	few	TRBD1	TGCGCCAGCAGCTTGGTAAGGGGGCAAAATGAAAAACTGTTTTTT	CASSLVRGQNEKLFF
TRBV7-9	TRBJ1-1	NA	NA	TGTGCCAGCAGCTTTGTTAGGCAGCCAGGAACTGAAGCTTTCTTT	CASSFVRQPGTEAFF
TRBV4-1	TRBJ2-2	NA	TRBD2	TGCGCCAGCAGCCAAGGGGGGTGGCTAGCGGCCCTTAGCGGGGAGCTGTTTTTT	CASSQGGWLAALSGELFF
TRBV6-6	TRBJ1-5	few	NA	TGTGCCAGCAGCTACCTTCACCGGTTACATTTT	CASSYLHRLHF
TRBV7-9	TRBJ1-2	few	TRBD1	TGTGCCAGCAGCTTGGGAGCTATACGAAGGACAGGGGCTAACTATGGCTACACCTTC	CASSLGAIRRTGANYGYTF
TRBV2	TRBJ2-5	NA	NA	TGTGCCAGCAGTGAAGCAAGGGTACAAGAGACCCAGTACTTC	CASSEARVQETQYF
TRBV7-2	TRBJ2-5	NA	TRBD1	TGTGCCAGCAGCAAGAGGACAGGGGGCTGGGGAGAGACCCAGTACTTC	CASSKRTGGWGETQYF
TRBV5-1	TRBJ2-3	NA	NA	TGCGCCAGCAGCTTGCGGGACATCACAGATACGCAGTATTTT	CASSLRDITDTQYF
TRBV6-1	TRBJ2-7	NA	NA	TGTGCCAGTGGACTATCCGACCTTTACGAGCAGTACTTC	CASGLSDLYEQYF
TRBV28	TRBJ1-5	NA	NA	TGTGCCAGCAGGGGACGGACTCTTCGTCCGCCCCAGCATTTT	CASRGRTLRPPQHF
TRBV2	TRBJ2-5	NA	NA	TGTGCCAGCATGGATTCCGAACACCAAGAGACCCAGTACTTC	CASMDSEHQETQYF
TRBV25-1	TRBJ2-3	NA	NA	TGTGCCAGCAGTGACCCTCGGACAGCCCGGGGTTCGGCGGGGCAGTATTTT	CASSDPRTARGSAGQYF
TRBV14	TRBJ2-2	NA	TRBD2	TGTGCCAGCAGCCAAGACGCGGGAGCAACCGGGGAGCTGTTTTTT	CASSQDAGATGELFF
TRBV7-2	TRBJ1-2	many	TRBD1	TGTGCCAGCAGCCGCGACAGGGTGGGCTACACCTTC	CASSRDRVGYTF
TRBV27	TRBJ2-5	few	NA	TGTGCCAGCAGTTTATTGGGGGCGATAGAGACCCAGTACTTC	CASSLLGAIETQYF
TRBV7-9	TRBJ2-2	NA	NA	TGTGCCAGCAGCTTGTTAGACACCGGGGAGCTGTTTTTT	CASSLLDTGELFF
TRBV2	TRBJ2-3	few	TRBD2	TGTGCCAGCAGACGGGGGGAAGAAGATACGCAGTATTTT	CASRRGEEDTQYF
TRBV5-4	TRBJ2-7	once	NA	TGTGCCAGCAGCTTGGGCGGGCCCTACGAGCAGTACTTC	CASSLGGPYEQYF
TRBV11-3	TRBJ2-1	NA	TRBD1	TGTGCCAGCAGCTTAGACGGACAGGGATCATACAATGAGCAGTTCTTC	CASSLDGQGSYNEQFF
TRBV7-3	TRBJ2-1	NA	NA	TGTGCCAGCAGCTTATCTGGGGGGAATGAGCAGTTCTTC	CASSLSGGNEQFF
TRBV15	TRBJ2-7	NA	NA	TGTGCCACCAGCAGCGTTGGAGGGGGGCCTTACGAGCAGTACTTC	CATSSVGGGPYEQYF
TRBV14	TRBJ1-2	NA	TRBD1	TGTGCCAGCAGCCTCGGAGGGGGCATCGGCTACACCTTC	CASSLGGGIGYTF
TRBV2	TRBJ2-3	NA	TRBD2	TGTGCCAGCGTGGTAGCGGGGTTATTAGATACGCAGTATTTT	CASVVAGLLDTQYF
TRBV19	TRBJ2-3	NA	TRBD2	TGTGCCAGTAGTGAAACCTTGGGGGGGTCGGGTACGCAGTATTTT	CASSETLGGSGTQYF
TRBV9	TRBJ2-3	NA	NA	TGTGCCAGCAGCGGCCGGGACTCCCGAGATACGCAGTATTTT	CASSGRDSRDTQYF